The clone carrying this T cell receptor (beta chain) counts as medium-sized. This CDR3 has 15 amino acids. Germline values: CDR1 SGHTA, CDR2 FQGNSA. The V gene lost 1 base and the J gene lost 0 bases, with 7 bases spanning the gap. TCRdb called the PCR reads again in MiXCR, with one record for every CDR3 protein. The sample includes roughly 10,000 distinct CDR3 sequences, around 30% of them seen just once. These data come from a study of immune characterization of retroperitoneal liposarcoma. The sequenced sample consisted of tumor tissue. The rearrangement joins TRBV7-2 to TRBJ2-1; D not resolved. This receptor was obtained from a male donor with retroperitoneal liposarcoma. DNA for the CDR3: TGTGCCAGCAGCTTAGAATATACCTCCTACAATGAGCAGTTCTTC. It encodes CASSLEYTSYNEQFF.